A single sample is the source of the 17 T cell receptor beta chains below, sequenced in a study of CD8 T cells in ankylosing spondylitis. TCRdb re-called the 5' RACE reads with MiXCR, one entry per CDR3 protein. Of nearly 350,000 distinct CDR3 sequences listed, around 15% are singletons. Sequenced: blood, either unsorted or a sorted T cell fraction (not recorded which). The source is a male donor with ankylosing spondylitis or in good health (not recorded which).

This chain joins TRBV20-1 and TRBJ2-3; 9 nucleotides align to TRBD2. Germline CDR1 reads DFQATT; CDR2 reads SNEGSKA (reference sequence). Trimming at V came to 3 bases and at J to 4 bases, leaving 8 bases not matched to a gene. The CDR3 runs to 15 residues. The CDR3: CSASRASGEPDTQYF. The CDR3 DNA reads TGCAGTGCTAGCCGGGCTAGCGGGGAGCCAGATACGCAGTATTTT.

The chain recombines TRBV12-3 or TRBV12-4 with TRBJ2-7; D uncertain. V dropped 3 bases and J dropped 6 bases, with 12 bases sitting between them. CDR3 length equals 13 residues. As DNA, the CDR3 is TGTGCCAGCAGTTTCCGGCCCGATCGCGAGCAGTACTTC. As protein: CASSFRPDREQYF.

This chain connects TRBV12-3 or TRBV12-4 to TRBJ2-5; 10 bases align to TRBD1. The CDR3 runs 13 residues. J was trimmed by 4 bases and V by 5 bases; bases with no gene match: 1. CDR3 residues: CASSGTGVETQYF. The CDR3 DNA reads TGTGCCAGCAGTGGGACAGGGGTAGAGACCCAGTACTTC.

This clonotype came up a few times. This sequence joins TRBV3-1 and TRBJ2-7; 9 nucleotides align to TRBD2. Germline V gene data show CDR1 as LGHDT and CDR2 as YNNKEL (reference sequence). CDR3 length: 17 residues. Trimming removed 1 base from V and 5 bases from J; junction bases left unmatched: 12. The CDR3 coding sequence is TGTGCCAGCAGCCAAGCGTCAGGGGCAGCGGGGGGTCACGAGCAGTACTTC. It specifies CASSQASGAAGGHEQYF.

There are many counts of this clonotype. This chain links TRBV5-1 with TRBJ2-7; 7 bases align to TRBD1. J lost 3 bases, V lost 5 bases, and 8 bases had no gene match. The germline V gene encodes CDR1 SGHRS and CDR2 YFSETQ. The CDR3 runs 14 residues. This chain's CDR3 is CASRGGAGGYEQYF. As DNA, the CDR3 is TGCGCCAGCAGGGGTGGAGCAGGGGGCTACGAGCAGTACTTC.

This clonotype was counted between two and nine times. V gene TRBV3-1 combines with J gene TRBJ1-1; D is undetermined. This CDR3 is 12 amino acids long. Germline loops: CDR1 LGHDT, CDR2 YNNKEL (reference sequence). Trimming left V 3 bases short and J 12 bases short, with 14 bases between. The CDR3 DNA is TGTGCCAGCAGCCATTCGTCCCAGAAACCTTTCTTT. Translation gives CASSHSSQKPFF.

This clonotype was observed a handful of times. The CDR3 coding sequence is TGCGCCAGCAGCCCCCGACAGGGTTCCTACGAGCAGTACTTC. Protein product: CASSPRQGSYEQYF. V is TRBV4-1 and J is TRBJ2-7, with TRBD1 matching over 7 bases. CDR1 and CDR2 (germline): MGHRA, YSYEKL. The CDR3 is made up of 14 amino acids. V trimming: 4 bases; J trimming: 1 base; junction bases outside the gene matches: 4.

This clonotype was picked up a small number of times. CDR3 in amino acids: CASSQMTVDTQYF. The CDR3 nucleotides are TGTGCCAGCAGCCAAATGACTGTCGATACGCAGTATTTT. The V and J genes are TRBV4-2 and TRBJ2-3; D gene uncertain. The CDR3 extends over 13 amino acids. With 2 bases removed from V and 6 bases from J, the gap between germline ends came to 9 bases. Germline CDR1 is LGHNA and CDR2 is YNFKEQ.

This clonotype was detected only a few times. The chain couples TRBV10-3 to TRBJ2-3; D gene ambiguous. Germline V gene lookup returns CDR1 ENHRY and CDR2 SYGVKD. Trimming took 3 bases from V and 12 from J, leaving 16 bases between them. The CDR3 has 13 residues. The CDR3 coding sequence is TGTGCCATCAGTGATCGTGTCCAGAGTCCCCAGTATTTT. Amino acid sequence: CAISDRVQSPQYF.

This clonotype was seen repeatedly, ten times or more. The genes are TRBV20-1 and TRBJ1-1, with no clear D. Trimming stripped 5 bases from V and 2 bases from J, with 15 bases between. Germline lookup yields CDR1 DFQATT and CDR2 SNEGSKA (reference sequence). This CDR3 region has 14 residues. The CDR3 DNA reads as TGCAGTGCTGCCCTCGGCGTCTTAAACACTGAAGCTTTCTTT. Translation: CSAALGVLNTEAFF.

This chain joins TRBV20-1 and TRBJ1-3, with D perhaps TRBD1 (6 bases). Trimming removed 7 bases at V and 3 bases at J, with 16 bases between. CDR1 is DFQATT, CDR2 SNEGSKA, per germline (reference sequence). CDR3 size: 14 residues. This CDR3 reads CSVVDRSNGNTIYF. CDR3 bases: TGCAGTGTCGTAGACAGGTCGAATGGAAACACCATATATTTT.

This clonotype was detected many times. The chain is built from TRBV5-1 and TRBJ1-1; unclear D gene. This CDR3 has 16 residues. Trimming shortened V by 1 base and J by 0 bases, and 13 bases separated the two germline ends. In germline, CDR1 is SGHRS, CDR2 YFSETQ. The DNA of the CDR3 is TGCGCCAGCAGCTTGCTTGGAGGGAAACTGAACACTGAAGCTTTCTTT. Amino acids: CASSLLGGKLNTEAFF.

This clonotype was detected a few times. The genes are TRBV14 and TRBJ1-2; D ambiguous. From germline, CDR1 is SGHDN and CDR2 FVKESK. V was shortened by 3 bases and J by 8 bases, with 10 bases between the two germline ends. This CDR3 region has 12 residues. The CDR3 loop reads CASSQPKMGYTF. CDR3 in DNA: TGTGCCAGCAGCCAGCCTAAAATGGGCTACACCTTC.

This clonotype was counted a few times. The gene calls are TRBV5-1 and TRBJ1-6; 7 nucleotides align to TRBD1. CDR3 length equals 15 residues. Trimming removed 3 bases from V and 9 bases from J; junction bases left unmatched: 9. Germline loops: CDR1 SGHRS, CDR2 YFSETQ. CDR3 in amino acids: CASSSNDRVGSPLHF. The CDR3 nucleotides read TGCGCCAGCAGCTCAAATGACAGGGTGGGTTCACCCCTCCACTTT.

The table lists this clonotype with a few counts. The J gene is TRBJ2-5, the V gene TRBV5-1, with TRBD2 matching 8 bases. The CDR3 length is 13 residues. Unmatched junction bases numbered 1, after V lost 4 bases and J lost 2 bases. Germline V gene data show CDR1 as SGHRS and CDR2 as YFSETQ. Written as DNA, the CDR3 is TGCGCCAGCAGCGCTAGCGGGCAAGAGACCCAGTACTTC. The encoded protein is CASSASGQETQYF.

This clonotype has more than one count but fewer than ten. This sequence joins TRBV20-1 and TRBJ2-3, with D possibly being TRBD2 (6 bases). V was cut by 6 bases and J by 2 bases, with 12 bases left in between. The CDR3 covers 13 residues. Germline assignment: CDR1 DFQATT and CDR2 SNEGSKA (reference sequence). Here the CDR3 DNA reads TGCAGTGCACCGCCTAGCGTCACAGATACGCAGTATTTT. Protein product: CSAPPSVTDTQYF.

The chain couples TRBV5-1 to TRBJ1-1; D is unresolved. The CDR3 is made up of 14 amino acids. V dropped 6 bases and J dropped 4 bases, with 16 bases sitting between them. Germline CDR1 reads SGHRS; CDR2 reads YFSETQ. The CDR3 nucleotides are TGCGCCAGCATTAAGGAACACGGCAGCACTGAAGCTTTCTTT. The encoded protein is CASIKEHGSTEAFF.